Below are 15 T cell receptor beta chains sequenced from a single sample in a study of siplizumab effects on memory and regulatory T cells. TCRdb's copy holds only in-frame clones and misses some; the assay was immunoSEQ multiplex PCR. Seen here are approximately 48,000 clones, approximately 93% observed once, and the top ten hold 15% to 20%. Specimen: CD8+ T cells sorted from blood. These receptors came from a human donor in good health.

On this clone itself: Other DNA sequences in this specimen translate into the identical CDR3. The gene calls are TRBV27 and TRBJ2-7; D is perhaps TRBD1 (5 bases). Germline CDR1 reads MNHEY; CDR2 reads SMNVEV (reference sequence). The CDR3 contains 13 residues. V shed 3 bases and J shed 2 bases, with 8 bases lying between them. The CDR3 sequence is CASSFGAAYEQYF. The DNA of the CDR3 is TGTGCCAGCAGTTTTGGGGCGGCCTACGAGCAGTACTTC.

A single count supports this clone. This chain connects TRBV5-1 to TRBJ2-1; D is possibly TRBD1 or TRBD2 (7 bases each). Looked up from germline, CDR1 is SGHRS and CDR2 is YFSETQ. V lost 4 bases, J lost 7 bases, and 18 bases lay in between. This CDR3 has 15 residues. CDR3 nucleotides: TGCGCCAGCAGCCCGCCAGGGGGAGGGCCTAATGAGCAGTTCTTC. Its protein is CASSPPGGGPNEQFF.

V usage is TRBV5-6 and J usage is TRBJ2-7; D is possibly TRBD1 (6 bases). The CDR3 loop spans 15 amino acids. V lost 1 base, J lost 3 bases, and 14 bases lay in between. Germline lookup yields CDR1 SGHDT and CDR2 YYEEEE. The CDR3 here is CASSLLVGQSYEQYF. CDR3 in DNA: TGTGCCAGCAGCTTGTTGGTAGGACAGAGCTACGAGCAGTACTTC.

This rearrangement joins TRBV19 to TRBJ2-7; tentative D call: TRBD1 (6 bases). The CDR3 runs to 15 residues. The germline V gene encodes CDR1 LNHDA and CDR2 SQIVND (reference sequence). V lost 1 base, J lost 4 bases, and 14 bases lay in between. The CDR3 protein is CASSIARGSAYEQYF. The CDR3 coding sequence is TGTGCCAGTAGTATAGCTAGGGGGAGTGCTTACGAGCAGTACTTC.

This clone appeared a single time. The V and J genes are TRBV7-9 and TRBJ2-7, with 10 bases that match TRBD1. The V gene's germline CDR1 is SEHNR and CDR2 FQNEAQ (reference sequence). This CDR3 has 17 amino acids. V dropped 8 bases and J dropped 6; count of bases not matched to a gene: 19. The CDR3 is CASGPGQGTTGRGEQYF. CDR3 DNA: TGTGCCAGCGGACCGGGACAGGGGACCACCGGACGGGGCGAGCAGTACTTC.

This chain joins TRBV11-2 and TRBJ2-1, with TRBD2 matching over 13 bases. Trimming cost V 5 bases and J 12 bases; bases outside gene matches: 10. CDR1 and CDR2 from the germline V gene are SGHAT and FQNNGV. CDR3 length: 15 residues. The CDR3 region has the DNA TGTGCCAGCAGCCCACTAGCGGGAGGGCCGCTGGGGCAGTTCTTC. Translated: CASSPLAGGPLGQFF. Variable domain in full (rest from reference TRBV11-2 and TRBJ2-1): EAGVAQSPRYKIIEKRQSVAFWCNPISGHATLYWYQQILGQGPKLLIQFQNNGVVDDSQLPKDRFSAERLKGVDSTLKIQPAKLEDSAVYLCASSPLAGGPLGQFFGPGTRLTVL.

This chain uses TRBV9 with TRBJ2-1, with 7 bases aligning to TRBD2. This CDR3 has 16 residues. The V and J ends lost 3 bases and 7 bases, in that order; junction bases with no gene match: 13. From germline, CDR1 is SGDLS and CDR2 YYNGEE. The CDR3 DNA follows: TGTGCCAGCAGCGGCCCGTTTGGGGAGGGCCTTAATGAGCAGTTCTTC. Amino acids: CASSGPFGEGLNEQFF.

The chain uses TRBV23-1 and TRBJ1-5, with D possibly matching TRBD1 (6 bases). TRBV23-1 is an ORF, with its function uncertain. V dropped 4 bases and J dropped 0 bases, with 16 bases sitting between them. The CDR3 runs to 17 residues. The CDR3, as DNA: TGCGCCAGCAGTCCCCACGAGGCAGGGGATAGCAATCAGCCCCAGCATTTT. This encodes CASSPHEAGDSNQPQHF.

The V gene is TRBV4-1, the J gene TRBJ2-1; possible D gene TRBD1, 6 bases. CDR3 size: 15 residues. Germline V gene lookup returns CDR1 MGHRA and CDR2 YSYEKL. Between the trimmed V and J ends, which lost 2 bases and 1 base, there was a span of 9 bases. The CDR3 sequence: CASSQSQGSYNEQFF. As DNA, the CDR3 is TGCGCCAGCAGCCAAAGTCAGGGGTCCTACAATGAGCAGTTCTTC.

CDR3 loop: CSARFAYEQYF. CDR3 nucleotide sequence: TGCAGTGCTAGGTTTGCCTACGAGCAGTACTTC. The chain employs TRBV20-1 and TRBJ2-7; D call uncertain. Germline V gives CDR1 DFQATT, CDR2 SNEGSKA (reference sequence). The germline V and J ends were trimmed by 3 bases and 2 bases, with 5 bases remaining between them. CDR3 length: 11 residues.

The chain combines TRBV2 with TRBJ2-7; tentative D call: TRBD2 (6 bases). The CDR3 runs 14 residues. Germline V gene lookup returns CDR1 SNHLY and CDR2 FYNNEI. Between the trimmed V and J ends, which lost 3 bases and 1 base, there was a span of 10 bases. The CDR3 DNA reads TGTGCCAGCAGTGAGACTGGGGGGTCCTACGAGCAGTACTTC. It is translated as CASSETGGSYEQYF.

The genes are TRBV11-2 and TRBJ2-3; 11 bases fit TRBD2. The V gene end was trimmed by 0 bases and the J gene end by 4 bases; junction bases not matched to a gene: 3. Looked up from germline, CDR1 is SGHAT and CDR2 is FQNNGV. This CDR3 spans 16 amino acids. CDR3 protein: CASSLDLAGGPDTQYF. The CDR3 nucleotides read TGTGCCAGCAGCTTAGATCTAGCGGGAGGTCCAGATACGCAGTATTTT. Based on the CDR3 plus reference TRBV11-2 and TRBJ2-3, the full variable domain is EAGVAQSPRYKIIEKRQSVAFWCNPISGHATLYWYQQILGQGPKLLIQFQNNGVVDDSQLPKDRFSAERLKGVDSTLKIQPAKLEDSAVYLCASSLDLAGGPDTQYFGPGTRLTVL.

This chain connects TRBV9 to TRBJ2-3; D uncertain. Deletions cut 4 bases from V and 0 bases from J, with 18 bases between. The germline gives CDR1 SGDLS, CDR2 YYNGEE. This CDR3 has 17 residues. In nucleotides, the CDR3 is TGTGCCAGCAGCTTGGGTCCCAGGCCCGCTAGCACAGATACGCAGTATTTT. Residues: CASSLGPRPASTDTQYF.

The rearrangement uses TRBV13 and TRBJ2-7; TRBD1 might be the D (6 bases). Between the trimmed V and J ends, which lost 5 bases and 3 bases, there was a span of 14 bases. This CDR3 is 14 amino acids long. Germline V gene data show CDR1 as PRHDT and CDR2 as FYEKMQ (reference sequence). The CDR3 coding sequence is TGTGCCAGCAGCGGACAGCCCAATTACTACGAGCAGTACTTC. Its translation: CASSGQPNYYEQYF.

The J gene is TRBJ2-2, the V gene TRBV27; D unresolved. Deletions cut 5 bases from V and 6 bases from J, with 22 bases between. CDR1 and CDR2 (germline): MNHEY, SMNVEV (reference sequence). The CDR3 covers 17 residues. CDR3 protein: CASSPKGFVYGAGELFF. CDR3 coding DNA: TGTGCCAGCAGTCCGAAGGGCTTTGTTTATGGAGCCGGGGAGCTGTTTTTT.